The 30 T cell receptor beta chains given below trace back to one sample, sequenced in a study of T cell responses to AZD1222 COVID-19 vaccine. The assay was immunoSEQ multiplex PCR, and TCRdb's table has in-frame clones only and misses some. The data contain roughly 150,000 clones, 80% to 95% of them singletons. The sample here was peripheral blood, taken on day 0 of AZD1222 vaccination. The source of these receptors is an adult in good health.

This clone was found a few times. The genes are TRBV2 and TRBJ1-2; D is ambiguous. The germline CDR1 and CDR2 sequences are SNHLY and FYNNEI. The V gene lost 7 bases and the J gene lost 4 bases, with 19 bases spanning the gap. CDR3 length: 15 residues. The CDR3 DNA sequence: TGTGCCAGCACCCGCGGGGAAGGTGAGACCTATGGCTACACCTTC. Its translation: CASTRGEGETYGYTF.

A single count supports this clone. The chain couples TRBV15 to TRBJ2-7, with TRBD1 matching over 9 bases. Germline lookup yields CDR1 LNHNV and CDR2 YYDKDF (reference sequence). This CDR3 is built from 16 residues. Unmatched junction bases numbered 4, after V lost 0 bases and J lost 1 base. CDR3 protein: CATSREGQGSSYEQYF. DNA for the CDR3: TGTGCCACCAGCAGAGAGGGACAGGGATCTTCCTACGAGCAGTACTTC.

This clone was observed once. The chain joins TRBV24-1 to TRBJ1-3; D uncertain. V was shortened by 4 bases and J by 7 bases, with 7 bases between the two germline ends. The CDR3 is made up of 12 amino acids. CDR1 and CDR2 (germline): KGHDR, SFDVKD. Here the CDR3 DNA reads TGTGCCACCAGTGACACGGGCAACACCATATATTTT. Encoded protein: CATSDTGNTIYF.

The chain uses TRBV9 and TRBJ1-1, with D possibly TRBD1 on 5 matching bases. The germline V gene encodes CDR1 SGDLS and CDR2 YYNGEE. The CDR3 sequence is 12 residues long. V lost 3 bases, J lost 12 bases, and 15 bases lay in between. CDR3 DNA sequence: TGTGCCAGCAGCGAGGGTTGGGACTTGCCTTTCTTT. Encoded protein: CASSEGWDLPFF.

The rearrangement joins TRBV25-1 to TRBJ1-2, with D uncertain. CDR1 and CDR2 (germline): MGHDK, SYGVNS. Deletions cut 5 bases from V and 7 bases from J, with 11 bases between. The CDR3 totals 12 residues. CDR3 nucleotides: TGTGCCAGCAGTAGTGCCCCTGGTGGCTACACCTTC. Translating it yields CASSSAPGGYTF.

The J gene is TRBJ1-1, the V gene TRBV6-2 or TRBV6-3; no definite D call. V was cut by 5 bases and J by 6 bases, with 16 bases left in between. The germline V gene encodes CDR1 MNHEY and CDR2 SVGEGT. CDR3 length: 14 residues. CDR3 residues: CASSPNSQVAEAFF. In nucleotides, the CDR3 is TGTGCCAGCAGTCCAAACTCTCAAGTGGCTGAAGCTTTCTTT.

The chain couples TRBV19 to TRBJ1-2; D ambiguous. The CDR3 is 11 amino acids. The V end lost 6 bases, the J end lost 3 bases, and 5 bases lay between the germline ends. Per germline, CDR1 LNHDA and CDR2 SQIVND (reference sequence). CDR3 sequence reads: CASRDDYGYTF. The DNA for the CDR3 is TGTGCCAGTAGGGATGACTATGGCTACACCTTC.

The chain's CDR3 is CASSLSPGTSGSPLHF. As DNA, the CDR3 is TGTGCCAGCAGTTTATCTCCCGGGACGTCGGGTTCACCCCTCCACTTT. The genes are TRBV27 and TRBJ1-6; D may be TRBD1 (5 bases). With 0 bases removed from V and 9 bases from J, the gap between germline ends came to 15 bases. Per the germline V gene, CDR1 is MNHEY and CDR2 is SMNVEV (reference sequence). The CDR3 length is 16 residues.

This clone was seen just once. The rearrangement joins TRBV19 to TRBJ2-6; the match to TRBD1 covers 9 bases. V gave up 8 bases and J gave up 0 bases; unmatched junction bases: 5. The CDR3 loop spans 16 amino acids. Germline loops: CDR1 LNHDA, CDR2 SQIVND (reference sequence). The CDR3 coding sequence is TGTGCCAGTGCCGGGACAGGGATCTCTGGGGCCAACGTCCTGACTTTC. It yields the protein CASAGTGISGANVLTF.

This clone has a handful of counts. At one boundary the junction diverges from the germline segment, which might be a read error. V and J are TRBV5-6 and TRBJ1-2; TRBD1 aligns across 10 bases. Germline V gene lookup returns CDR1 SGHDT and CDR2 YYEEEE. The CDR3 extends over 15 amino acids. CDR3: CASSWRQGAGLGTPF. The CDR3 DNA sequence: TGTGCCAGCAGTTGGAGACAGGGGGCGGGGCTCGGGACACCCTTC.

As to this clone: An end of the junction differs from the germline gene, which may be a read error. The CDR3 DNA reads as TGCGCCAGTAGTGAGGTCGGGAGGTCCTCCTACGAGCAGTACTTC. Its translation: CASSEVGRSSYEQYF. V is TRBV10-2 and J is TRBJ2-7; 7 bases are a match to TRBD2. Germline V gene data show CDR1 as WSHSY and CDR2 as SAAADI. CDR3 length equals 15 residues.

This clone was counted only a few times. This rearrangement joins TRBV7-6 to TRBJ2-5; 7 bases are a match to TRBD1. The CDR3 extends over 14 amino acids. Germline-derived CDR1 and CDR2 are SGHVS and FNYEAQ. Trimming at V came to 5 bases and at J to 4 bases, leaving 7 bases not matched to a gene. The CDR3 bases are TGTGCCAGCAGCCCCTTACAGGGGCGAGAGACCCAGTACTTC. It translates to CASSPLQGRETQYF.

A note on this clone: The same CDR3 is also encoded by other DNA sequences in this sample. This chain uses TRBV11-2 with TRBJ1-6; D remains unclear. Trimming took 0 bases from V and 6 from J, leaving 6 bases between them. CDR1 and CDR2 from the germline V gene are SGHAT and FQNNGV. This CDR3 contains 14 residues. The CDR3 DNA follows: TGTGCCAGCAGCTTAGATGAAACTAATTCACCCCTCCACTTT. This encodes CASSLDETNSPLHF.

The rearrangement joins TRBV7-9 to TRBJ1-2; tentatively, D is TRBD1 (5 bases). The V gene's germline CDR1 is SEHNR and CDR2 FQNEAQ (reference sequence). The CDR3 sequence is 12 residues long. Trimming left V 7 bases short and J 2 bases short, with 8 bases between. CDR3 nucleotide sequence: TGTGCCAGCACGGACACCAACTATGGCTACACCTTC. Amino acid sequence: CASTDTNYGYTF.

V and J are TRBV25-1 and TRBJ1-2; a possible D gene is TRBD1 (5 bases). CDR3 length: 14 amino acids. Germline V gene data show CDR1 as MGHDK and CDR2 as SYGVNS. The V end was cut by 1 base, the J end by 2 bases, with 8 bases between. DNA of the CDR3: TGTGCCAGCAGTGAATTTGGGGGGAACTATGGCTACACCTTC. It translates to CASSEFGGNYGYTF.

The rearrangement joins TRBV28 to TRBJ1-4; 8 positions agree with TRBD1. The CDR3 spans 16 residues. Germline CDR1 MDHEN, CDR2 SYDVKM. With 4 bases clipped from V and 4 bases from J, the junction kept 8 bases outside the gene matches. CDR3 region: CASSSYTGGGNEKLFF. CDR3 sequence (DNA): TGTGCCAGCAGTTCGTACACAGGGGGAGGTAATGAAAAACTGTTTTTT.

The chain recombines TRBV5-4 with TRBJ1-5, with a tentative D call TRBD1 (6 bases). CDR1 SGHNT and CDR2 YYREEE come from the germline V gene (reference sequence). The CDR3 has 15 residues. The ends were cut back, 4 bases at V and 6 bases at J, with 17 bases in the middle. In DNA form, the CDR3 reads TGTGCCAGCAGCGTCGATCCGGGGGCGTTTCAGCCCCAGCATTTT. Translated: CASSVDPGAFQPQHF.

The chain links TRBV21-1 to TRBJ2-5. TRBV21-1 is noted as a pseudogene. This CDR3 comprises 15 residues. The CDR3 nucleotides read TGTGCCAGCAGCAAAGAGCGGCAGGGACAAGAGACCCAGTACTTC. The encoded protein is CASSKERQGQETQYF.

This chain joins TRBV7-8 and TRBJ2-2; 9 positions match TRBD1. The CDR3 extends over 17 amino acids. Unmatched junction bases numbered 15, after V lost 8 bases and J lost 5 bases. Germline V lookup: CDR1 SGHVS, CDR2 FQNEAQ. CDR3 nucleotides: TGTGCCAGCGGACACCGGACAGGGGCTACCCAGACCGGGGAGCTGTTTTTT. It codes for CASGHRTGATQTGELFF.

This sequence joins TRBV5-5 and TRBJ2-7; 7 nucleotides line up with TRBD2. The CDR3 consists of 14 residues. Looked up from germline, CDR1 is SGHKS and CDR2 is YYEKEE (reference sequence). J was trimmed by 2 bases and V by 1 base; bases with no gene match: 3. For the CDR3, the DNA is TGTGCCAGCAGCTTGCCGGGAGGAGCCTACGAGCAGTACTTC. Protein: CASSLPGGAYEQYF. The full variable domain, rest sourced from reference TRBV5-5 and TRBJ2-7, is DAGVTQSPTHLIKTRGQQVTLRCSPISGHKSVSWYQQVLGQGPQFIFQYYEKEERGRGNFPDRFSARQFPNYSSELNVNALLLGDSALYLCASSLPGGAYEQYFGPGTRLTVT.

V is TRBV6-6 and J is TRBJ1-5; 8 bases align to TRBD1. J gave up 3 bases and V 7 bases, and 5 bases lay outside the gene matches. The CDR3 is 14 amino acids. Germline-derived CDR1 and CDR2 are MNHNY and SVGAGI (reference sequence). CDR3 region: CASNPTGVNQPQHF. The CDR3 DNA reads as TGTGCCAGCAACCCGACAGGGGTCAATCAGCCCCAGCATTTT.

The chain links TRBV7-2 to TRBJ1-2; 8 nucleotides match TRBD1. The germline V gene encodes CDR1 SGHTA and CDR2 FQGNSA. Losses at the gene ends were 5 bases for V and 12 bases for J; bases not matched to a gene: 8. This CDR3 is built from 12 residues. The CDR3 region is CASSPMDRVHTF. CDR3 sequence (DNA): TGTGCCAGCAGCCCTATGGACAGGGTCCACACCTTC.

The J gene is TRBJ1-2, the V gene TRBV6-1; TRBD1 agrees at 8 bases. Trimming removed 4 bases from V and 1 base from J; junction bases left unmatched: 8. From germline, CDR1 is MNHNS and CDR2 SASEGT. The CDR3 runs to 16 residues. In nucleotides, the CDR3 is TGTGCCAGCAGTGGACCTCAGGGGGCGTTTAACTATGGCTACACCTTC. Amino acid sequence: CASSGPQGAFNYGYTF.

The CDR3 region is CASSLEWGEETQYF. CDR3 nucleotide sequence: TGCGCCAGCAGCTTGGAGTGGGGAGAAGAGACCCAGTACTTC. The chain carries TRBV5-1 and TRBJ2-5, with D perhaps TRBD2 (5 bases). Germline CDR1 is SGHRS and CDR2 is YFSETQ. Deletions cut 0 bases from V and 3 bases from J, with 9 bases between. There are 14 residues in the CDR3.

The J gene is TRBJ1-5, the V gene TRBV7-2; D gene unclear. The CDR3 totals 12 residues. CDR1 is SGHTA and CDR2 is FQGNSA in the germline V gene. V was clipped by 5 bases and J by 5 bases, with 7 bases between them. The CDR3 sequence is CASSRRDQPQHF. The DNA for the CDR3 is TGTGCCAGCAGCCGCCGGGATCAGCCCCAGCATTTT.

V is TRBV12-3 or TRBV12-4 and J is TRBJ1-2; the D is unclear. This CDR3 is built from 11 residues. The V end was cut by 2 bases, the J end by 10 bases, with 8 bases between. CDR3 loop: CASSLYKAYTF. As DNA, the CDR3 is TGTGCCAGCAGTTTATATAAGGCCTACACCTTC.

The sample holds one count of this clone. This chain joins TRBV25-1 and TRBJ1-4; D remains unclear. This CDR3 comprises 17 residues. Per germline, CDR1 MGHDK and CDR2 SYGVNS. V shed 3 bases and J shed 0 bases, with 14 bases lying between them. The CDR3 protein is CASSDAPGSPTNEKLFF. CDR3 coding DNA: TGTGCCAGCAGTGATGCCCCCGGGAGTCCAACTAATGAAAAACTGTTTTTT.

V is TRBV5-1 and J is TRBJ2-7; D assignment may be TRBD1 or TRBD2 (5 bases each). Germline-derived CDR1 and CDR2 are SGHRS and YFSETQ. The V end was cut by 0 bases, the J end by 0 bases, with 10 bases between. This CDR3 has 15 residues. Written as DNA, the CDR3 is TGCGCCAGCAGCTTGGGTGGGACGGACTCCTACGAGCAGTACTTC. Its protein product is CASSLGGTDSYEQYF.

V is TRBV11-2 and J is TRBJ1-4; 8 bases are shared with TRBD1. The CDR3 consists of 17 residues. CDR1 is SGHAT, CDR2 FQNNGV, per germline. V shed 6 bases, J shed 2 bases, and the junction held 11 bases outside the gene matches. The CDR3, as DNA: TGTGCCAGCAGTCGGAGACAGGGGAGAGGTACTAATGAAAAACTGTTTTTT. Translation: CASSRRQGRGTNEKLFF.

The rearrangement uses TRBV11-2 and TRBJ2-5, with D perhaps matching TRBD1 (5 bases). The length of the CDR3 is 15 residues. Trimming took 1 base from V and 5 from J, leaving 14 bases between them. Germline V gives CDR1 SGHAT, CDR2 FQNNGV. The DNA for the CDR3 is TGTGCCAGCAGCTTAGGCGCAGGGCGAGTGGAGACCCAGTACTTC. It encodes CASSLGAGRVETQYF. The whole variable domain, remainder taken from reference TRBV11-2 and TRBJ2-5, is EAGVAQSPRYKIIEKRQSVAFWCNPISGHATLYWYQQILGQGPKLLIQFQNNGVVDDSQLPKDRFSAERLKGVDSTLKIQPAKLEDSAVYLCASSLGAGRVETQYFGPGTRLLVL.